Listed below are T cell receptor beta chains from one sample, sequenced in a study of blood T cell repertoires in COVID-19. The repertoire was sequenced with immunoSEQ multiplex PCR; TCRdb's copy has only in-frame clones and lacks some. The table lists about 80,000 clones, 82% of them singletons. The sample taken for sequencing was peripheral blood. These receptors were collected from a man older than 75 with acute or convalescent COVID-19. Each CDR3 is given with its conserved first and last residue. The D gene is left open where the match is weak. Clone size is stated in some rows and not others, as once, few, many or a class when expanded.

clone_size d_call j_call v_call cdr3_aa cdr3_nt
- - TRBJ2-1 TRBV19 CASSITSTTNEQFF TGTGCCAGTAGTATCACTTCAACGACAAATGAGCAGTTCTTC
- - TRBJ1-6 TRBV5-6 CASSLGGRDNSPLHF TGTGCCAGCAGCTTGGGCGGTCGGGATAATTCACCCCTCCACTTT
- TRBD2 TRBJ2-1 TRBV18 CASSSSSGSYNEQFF TGTGCCAGCTCATCCTCTAGCGGGTCCTACAATGAGCAGTTCTTC
- TRBD1 TRBJ1-1 TRBV6-5 CASRNAGTGVRAFF TGTGCCAGCAGGAACGCCGGGACAGGGGTTCGGGCTTTCTTT
- - TRBJ2-7 TRBV10-2 CASRRGTNEQYF TGCGCCAGCAGGAGGGGGACTAACGAGCAGTACTTC
- TRBD1 TRBJ1-6 TRBV7-2 CASSSLSRQGTPLHF TGTGCCAGCAGCTCCCTGTCGAGACAGGGAACACCCCTCCACTTT
- - TRBJ2-3 TRBV3-1/TRBV3-2 CASSQAAGTDTQYF TGTGCCAGCAGCCAGGCAGCGGGCACAGATACGCAGTATTTT
- - TRBJ1-2 TRBV7-3 CASIHPPAPEAGYTF TGTGCCAGCATCCATCCCCCGGCCCCGGAGGCTGGCTACACCTTC
- - TRBJ1-1 TRBV12-3/TRBV12-4 CASIQQGNTEAFF TGTGCCAGCATTCAACAGGGGAACACTGAAGCTTTCTTT
- TRBD1 TRBJ1-5 TRBV27 CASSQGAGQPQHF TGTGCCAGCAGTCAGGGGGCGGGTCAGCCCCAGCATTTT
- TRBD1 TRBJ1-4 TRBV19 CASQDARGRREKLFF TGTGCCTCCCAGGACGCGAGGGGGCGTCGTGAAAAACTGTTTTTT
- TRBD1 TRBJ1-6 TRBV5-6 CASSLESTGGYDSPLHF TGTGCCAGCAGCTTGGAAAGCACAGGGGGATATGATTCACCCCTCCACTTT
- - TRBJ2-7 TRBV28 CASRTDGTSDEQYF TGTGCCAGCAGGACCGACGGGACATCGGACGAGCAGTACTTC
- - TRBJ1-5 TRBV30 CAWSVKQIVNQPQHF TGTGCCTGGAGTGTTAAGCAAATCGTCAATCAGCCCCAGCATTTT
- - TRBJ2-4 TRBV4-1 CASSQGLAKAKNIQYF TGCGCCAGCAGCCAAGGGCTAGCGAAGGCCAAAAACATTCAGTACTTC
- - TRBJ1-5 TRBV19 CASSLRRGPAKRPQHF TGTGCCAGTAGCCTCCGCAGGGGACCAGCTAAGCGGCCCCAGCATTTT
- - TRBJ1-5 TRBV2 CASSARGGSNQPQHF TGTGCCAGCAGTGCAAGGGGAGGAAGCAATCAGCCCCAGCATTTT
once - TRBJ1-1 TRBV7-2 CASSLSRGTEAFF TGTGCCAGCAGCTTGTCCAGGGGCACTGAAGCTTTCTTT
- TRBD1 TRBJ1-3 TRBV15 CATSRAGTAGNTIYF TGTGCCACCAGCAGAGCCGGGACAGCTGGAAACACCATATATTTT
- TRBD1 TRBJ2-4 TRBV19 CASSVPLGTGRGGNIQYF TGTGCCAGTAGTGTCCCCCTCGGGACAGGGAGAGGCGGAAACATTCAGTACTTC
once - TRBJ2-5 TRBV5-8 CASSLLPGRETQYF TGTGCCAGCAGCTTGCTGCCAGGGCGAGAGACCCAGTACTTC
- TRBD1 TRBJ2-5 TRBV6-5 CASRADRDQETQYF TGTGCCAGCAGGGCCGACAGGGACCAAGAGACCCAGTACTTC
- - TRBJ2-7 TRBV30 CAWSLERGGEQYF TGTGCCTGGAGTCTTGAACGAGGCGGCGAGCAGTACTTC
- - TRBJ2-3 TRBV9 CASSPRGGASTQYF TGTGCCAGCAGCCCGAGGGGGGGTGCAAGTACGCAGTATTTT
- - TRBJ2-5 TRBV6-5 CASRTPRQQETQYF TGTGCCAGCAGAACACCTAGACAGCAAGAGACCCAGTACTTC
- - TRBJ2-4 TRBV7-9 CASSLGQGIQNIQYF TGTGCCAGCAGCTTAGGCCAGGGGATCCAAAACATTCAGTACTTC
few TRBD1 TRBJ2-5 TRBV18 CASSPTGEETQYF TGTGCCAGCTCACCGACAGGGGAAGAGACCCAGTACTTC
- TRBD1 TRBJ2-1 TRBV9 CASSAVVQGSEQFF TGTGCCAGCAGCGCAGTTGTACAGGGGAGTGAGCAGTTCTTC
once TRBD2 TRBJ2-1 TRBV5-1 CASSLDGGGAYEQFF TGCGCCAGCAGCTTGGATGGCGGGGGGGCCTATGAGCAGTTCTTC
- TRBD2 TRBJ2-1 TRBV6-5 CASRTSGGAGDEQFF TGTGCCAGCAGGACTAGCGGGGGGGCCGGCGATGAGCAGTTCTTC
- TRBD2 TRBJ2-1 TRBV27 CASSSLAGYNEQFF TGTGCCAGCAGTTCACTAGCGGGGTACAATGAGCAGTTCTTC
- - TRBJ1-1 TRBV5-4 CASSTGQNTEAFF TGTGCCAGCAGCACGGGACAGAACACTGAAGCTTTCTTT
- TRBD1 TRBJ1-3 TRBV11-2 CASSSDRGHSGNTIYF TGTGCCAGCAGCTCCGACAGGGGTCACTCTGGAAACACCATATATTTT
- - TRBJ2-6 TRBV7-3 CASSLPGTYSGANVLTF TGTGCCAGCAGCTTGCCAGGGACTTACTCTGGGGCCAACGTCCTGACTTTC
- TRBD1 TRBJ1-6 TRBV19 CASSGTGRSPLHF TGTGCCAGTAGTGGGACAGGGCGTTCACCCCTCCACTTT
- TRBD2 TRBJ2-7 TRBV7-9 CASSPSGGSDEQYF TGTGCCAGCAGCCCTAGCGGGGGGTCCGACGAGCAGTACTTC
- - TRBJ2-7 TRBV9 CASSVAVNSYEQYF TGTGCCAGCAGCGTAGCGGTAAACTCCTACGAGCAGTACTTC
- TRBD1 TRBJ1-5 TRBV5-1 CASSPGTGVQPQHF TGCGCCAGCAGCCCCGGGACAGGGGTCCAGCCCCAGCATTTT
- - TRBJ2-2 TRBV5-1 CASSPETTANTGELFF TGCGCCAGCAGCCCAGAAACGACAGCGAACACCGGGGAGCTGTTTTTT
- - TRBJ2-3 TRBV2 CASRLRVKDTQYF TGTGCCAGCAGGCTCCGAGTCAAAGATACGCAGTATTTT
- TRBD2 TRBJ2-1 TRBV6-1 CASSERLAGISEQFF TGTGCCAGCAGTGAAAGACTAGCGGGGATTAGTGAGCAGTTCTTC
few TRBD1 TRBJ1-2 TRBV28 CASRQGEWYGYTF TGTGCCAGCAGACAGGGGGAGTGGTATGGCTACACCTTC
once TRBD2 TRBJ2-3 TRBV5-1 CASSSGGPTDTQYF TGCGCCAGCAGCTCGGGGGGGCCCACAGATACGCAGTATTTT
- - TRBJ2-7 TRBV7-9 CASSFGGLGASYEQYF TGTGCCAGCAGCTTTGGAGGTTTAGGAGCTTCCTACGAGCAGTACTTC
- TRBD1 TRBJ1-6 TRBV6-5 CASSYSSRDRAFPLHF TGTGCCAGCAGTTACTCGAGCCGGGACAGAGCTTTCCCCCTCCACTTT
- TRBD2 TRBJ2-3 TRBV2 CASSETLSGGADTQYF TGTGCCAGCAGTGAAACCCTCAGCGGGGGCGCAGATACGCAGTATTTT
- TRBD2 TRBJ2-3 TRBV6-6 CASILGLAGGTDTQYF TGTGCCAGCATCCTCGGACTAGCGGGGGGCACAGATACGCAGTATTTT
- - TRBJ1-1 TRBV16 CASSQSNRPTEAFF TGTGCCAGCAGCCAATCCAACAGACCCACTGAAGCTTTCTTT
- TRBD1 TRBJ2-1 TRBV6-5 CASSTSATGRNEQFF TGTGCCAGCAGTACTTCCGCGACAGGGAGAAATGAGCAGTTCTTC
- TRBD1 TRBJ2-3 TRBV7-8 CASSLMGQGAGDTQYF TGTGCCAGCAGCTTAATGGGACAGGGGGCAGGAGATACGCAGTATTTT
- - TRBJ1-2 TRBV12-3/TRBV12-4 CASSRDTPYGYTF TGTGCCAGCAGTAGGGACACCCCCTATGGCTACACCTTC
- TRBD2 TRBJ2-1 TRBV2 CASSVLAGGQEQFF TGTGCCAGCAGTGTTCTAGCGGGGGGCCAGGAGCAGTTCTTC
- TRBD2 TRBJ2-7 TRBV3-1/TRBV3-2 CASSRGLAGETYEQYF TGTGCCAGCAGCCGGGGACTAGCGGGGGAAACCTACGAGCAGTACTTC
- TRBD1 TRBJ1-5 TRBV5-5 CASSPGTGVTQPQHF TGTGCCAGCAGCCCCGGGACAGGGGTCACTCAGCCCCAGCATTTT
- TRBD1 TRBJ1-1 TRBV5-1 CASSNSDRSSMNTEAFF TGCGCCAGCAGCAATTCGGACAGGTCTTCAATGAACACTGAAGCTTTCTTT
once - TRBJ1-1 TRBV19 CASSIDEQWNTEAFF TGTGCCAGTAGTATTGATGAACAATGGAACACTGAAGCTTTCTTT
- - TRBJ2-3 TRBV6-5 CASRLDRTDTQYF TGTGCCAGCAGATTAGACAGAACAGATACGCAGTATTTT
- - TRBJ1-4 TRBV7-9 CASSLGRGGSNEKLFF TGTGCCAGCAGCCTGGGGCGGGGTGGGAGTAATGAAAAACTGTTTTTT
- TRBD1 TRBJ2-7 TRBV23-1 CASSQSVSRGHNEQYF TGCGCCAGCAGTCAATCTGTAAGCAGGGGGCACAACGAGCAGTACTTC
- TRBD1 TRBJ2-7 TRBV5-4 CASSPPGQGLYEQYF TGTGCCAGCAGCCCGCCGGGACAGGGGCTCTACGAGCAGTACTTC